The 6 T cell receptor beta chains below all came from one sample that was sequenced in a study of blood T cell repertoires in COVID-19. Assay: immunoSEQ multiplex PCR; the TCRdb copy retains only in-frame clones and omits some. The top ten clones hold nearly 5% of a sample with about 58,000 clones, around 78% of them seen once. The sequencing input was peripheral blood. All receptors come from a human donor in a cohort sampled during active COVID-19.

The chain recombines TRBV30 with TRBJ2-7; 9 bases agree with TRBD2. The CDR3 extends over 14 amino acids. CDR1 and CDR2 (germline): GTSNPN, SVGIG (reference sequence). The V gene end was trimmed by 2 bases and the J gene end by 5 bases; junction bases not matched to a gene: 7. The CDR3 DNA reads as TGTGCCTGGAGTCCGGGACTAGCTTCCCACGAGCAGTACTTC. Its protein product is CAWSPGLASHEQYF.

This chain joins TRBV12-3 or TRBV12-4 and TRBJ2-5; D perhaps matches TRBD2 (5 bases). This CDR3 is built from 13 residues. Trimming left V 3 bases short and J 9 bases short, with 14 bases between. The CDR3 DNA is TGTGCCAGCAGTTTCTTTAGCGACCCGGCCCAGTACTTC. Its protein is CASSFFSDPAQYF.

V and J are TRBV6-2 or TRBV6-3 and TRBJ2-1, with 12 bases identical to TRBD2. V lost 2 bases and J lost 9; bases outside the gene matches: 2. The V gene's germline CDR1 is MNHEY and CDR2 SVGEGT. The CDR3 has 14 residues. CDR3 protein: CASSYASGRGEQFF. The CDR3 coding sequence is TGTGCCAGCAGTTACGCTAGCGGGAGGGGTGAGCAGTTCTTC.

This chain links TRBV19 with TRBJ1-5, with D possibly matching TRBD1 (5 bases). The CDR3 runs to 19 residues. Germline CDR1 is LNHDA and CDR2 is SQIVND (reference sequence). Between the trimmed V and J ends, which lost 7 bases and 5 bases, there was a span of 30 bases. The CDR3 loop is CASNTPPGGRGRSDQPQHF. The CDR3 DNA reads as TGTGCCAGTAACACACCCCCGGGGGGAAGGGGCCGCTCCGATCAGCCCCAGCATTTT.

The chain joins TRBV5-5 to TRBJ1-2; no firm D call. CDR3 size: 14 residues. Germline V lookup: CDR1 SGHKS, CDR2 YYEKEE (reference sequence). V was cut by 4 bases and J by 5 bases, with 15 bases left in between. For the CDR3, the DNA is TGTGCCAGCAGCGAAGACTTGGGAGCTTATGGCTACACCTTC. Its translation is CASSEDLGAYGYTF. The whole variable domain, remainder taken from reference TRBV5-5 and TRBJ1-2, is DAGVTQSPTHLIKTRGQQVTLRCSPISGHKSVSWYQQVLGQGPQFIFQYYEKEERGRGNFPDRFSARQFPNYSSELNVNALLLGDSALYLCASSEDLGAYGYTFGSGTRLTVV.

The chain employs TRBV11-2 and TRBJ2-5; 9 bases align to TRBD1. Germline V CDR1 and CDR2: SGHAT, FQNNGV. The CDR3 is made up of 14 amino acids. V gave up 3 bases and J gave up 5 bases; unmatched junction bases: 4. DNA of the CDR3: TGTGCCAGCAGCTTCTCCGGACAGGGGGAGACCCAGTACTTC. Encoded protein: CASSFSGQGETQYF.